Presented here are 19 T cell receptor beta chains from one specimen sequenced in a study of blood T cell repertoires in COVID-19. The method was immunoSEQ multiplex PCR; TCRdb's version includes in-frame clones alone and lacks a portion of them. The sample lists 28,000 or so clones; around 85% were seen once. Sequencing was carried out using peripheral blood. These receptors all stem from a woman aged 80 or over with COVID-19, enrolled during active disease.

The chain carries TRBV7-9 and TRBJ1-4, with 9 bases that match TRBD1. CDR1 and CDR2 from the germline V gene are SEHNR and FQNEAQ (reference sequence). There are 15 residues in the CDR3. After removal of 5 bases from V and 5 bases from J, the junction contained 6 bases not matched to a gene. In nucleotides, the CDR3 is TGTGCCAGCAGCAAGGGACAGGGCGTAAATGAAAAACTGTTTTTT. It encodes CASSKGQGVNEKLFF.

V usage is TRBV11-2 and J usage is TRBJ1-1; D is unclear. V was clipped by 0 bases and J by 4 bases, with 12 bases between them. Germline V gene lookup returns CDR1 SGHAT and CDR2 FQNNGV. The CDR3 contains 15 residues. CDR3 in amino acids: CASSLDPGWATEAFF. The CDR3, as DNA: TGTGCCAGCAGCTTAGATCCGGGGTGGGCCACTGAAGCTTTCTTT. Variable domain in full (rest from reference TRBV11-2 and TRBJ1-1): EAGVAQSPRYKIIEKRQSVAFWCNPISGHATLYWYQQILGQGPKLLIQFQNNGVVDDSQLPKDRFSAERLKGVDSTLKIQPAKLEDSAVYLCASSLDPGWATEAFFGQGTRLTVV.

The J gene is TRBJ2-1, the V gene TRBV7-2; 12 bases agree with TRBD2. CDR3 length: 16 amino acids. Germline V gene data show CDR1 as SGHTA and CDR2 as FQGNSA. Trimming took 4 bases from V and 5 from J; bases not matched to a gene: 6. CDR3 region: CASSSRTSGINNEQFF. In nucleotides, the CDR3 is TGTGCCAGCAGCTCAAGGACTAGCGGGATCAACAATGAGCAGTTCTTC.

This rearrangement joins TRBV20-1 to TRBJ2-5, with 7 bases lining up with TRBD1. The CDR3 length is 13 residues. Germline V gene lookup returns CDR1 DFQATT and CDR2 SNEGSKA (reference sequence). V dropped 6 bases and J dropped 7; count of bases not matched to a gene: 11. CDR3 sequence: CSASGTVEGTQYF. The CDR3 DNA reads TGCAGTGCCAGTGGGACAGTCGAAGGGACCCAGTACTTC.

This chain joins TRBV7-9 and TRBJ2-3; D gene uncertain. Germline V gives CDR1 SEHNR, CDR2 FQNEAQ (reference sequence). The CDR3 has 15 amino acids. V lost 3 bases, J lost 0 bases, and 10 bases lay in between. The CDR3 DNA reads as TGTGCCAGCAGCTTCTCAGCGCGGAGCACAGATACGCAGTATTTT. Residues: CASSFSARSTDTQYF.

This chain connects TRBV3-1 (or the pseudogene TRBV3-2) to TRBJ2-2, with 9 nucleotides matching TRBD2. The CDR3 consists of 16 residues. Looked up from germline, CDR1 is LGHDT and CDR2 is YNNKEL (reference sequence). The ends lost 0 bases at V and 6 bases at J; junction bases unmatched: 5. As DNA, the CDR3 is TGTGCCAGCAGCCAAGAGGTTCCTAGCGGGGCCGGGGAGCTGTTTTTT. It codes for CASSQEVPSGAGELFF.

J is TRBJ1-1 and V is TRBV19; tentatively, D is TRBD1 (5 bases). V was pared by 5 bases and J by 2 bases, with 18 bases between. Germline V gene data show CDR1 as LNHDA and CDR2 as SQIVND (reference sequence). The CDR3 extends over 16 amino acids. CDR3 sequence (DNA): TGTGCCAGTAGTCTTACAGAGTTTAGGACAAACACTGAAGCTTTCTTT. Its translation: CASSLTEFRTNTEAFF.

This sequence joins TRBV20-1 and TRBJ1-1; D uncertain. The germline CDR1 and CDR2 sequences are DFQATT and SNEGSKA (reference sequence). The CDR3 is 11 residues long. The ends were cut back, 6 bases at V and 5 bases at J, with 10 bases in the middle. The CDR3 region is CSAPRKTEAFF. CDR3 sequence (DNA): TGCAGTGCCCCGAGAAAGACTGAAGCTTTCTTT.

As for this clone: The junction and the germline gene differ at one end; a read error may be behind it. The chain employs TRBV5-1 and TRBJ2-3; TRBD1 is a possible D gene (6 bases). Germline lookup yields CDR1 SGHRS and CDR2 YFSETQ. This CDR3 is built from 15 residues. The DNA of the CDR3 is TGCGCCAGCAGGTTGGGTACAGGGAGCACAGATACGCAGTATTTT. Protein sequence: CASRLGTGSTDTQYF.

This clone was recorded a few times. The chain carries TRBV6-6 and TRBJ1-1; perhaps TRBD1 as D (6 bases). This CDR3 spans 12 amino acids. V lost 2 bases and J lost 11, with 12 bases in between. CDR1 is MNHNY and CDR2 is SVGAGI in the germline V gene (reference sequence). This CDR3 is CASSYSGTMAFF. CDR3 nucleotide sequence: TGTGCCAGCAGTTACAGCGGGACAATGGCTTTCTTT.

This sequence joins TRBV15 and TRBJ1-2; D gene uncertain. Germline values: CDR1 LNHNV, CDR2 YYDKDF (reference sequence). V dropped 0 bases and J dropped 7 bases, with 9 bases sitting between them. The CDR3 extends over 13 amino acids. The CDR3 spells CATSRDSSGGYTF. For the CDR3, the DNA is TGTGCCACCAGCAGAGATAGCAGTGGTGGCTACACCTTC.

The genes are TRBV4-1 and TRBJ1-1; 7 bases are shared with TRBD1. The V and J ends lost 4 bases and 11 bases, in that order; junction bases with no gene match: 7. Germline V gene lookup returns CDR1 MGHRA and CDR2 YSYEKL. The CDR3 loop spans 12 amino acids. CDR3 loop: CASSRNMDRAFF. The DNA of the CDR3 is TGCGCCAGCAGCCGAAATATGGACAGGGCTTTCTTT.

The V call is TRBV24-1, the J call TRBJ2-1, with 8 nucleotides matching TRBD2. CDR1 and CDR2 (germline): KGHDR, SFDVKD. The J segment lost 6 bases and the V segment lost 4 bases, leaving 7 bases of the junction unmatched. The CDR3 totals 15 residues. In nucleotides, the CDR3 is TGTGCCACCAGTGACCCCTCCGGGACTAGCAATGAGCAGTTCTTC. Protein product: CATSDPSGTSNEQFF.

V and J are TRBV10-2 and TRBJ1-6; TRBD1 might be the D (6 bases). CDR1 is WSHSY, CDR2 SAAADI, per germline. The V and J ends lost 8 bases and 4 bases respectively, with 12 bases between them. This CDR3 region has 14 residues. DNA for the CDR3: TGCGCCAGCCGCAGACAGGCTTATAATTCACCCCTCCACTTT. Residues: CASRRQAYNSPLHF.

In DNA form, the CDR3 reads TGTGCCAGCAGTTACTCGAACCCCAAGCATACTGAAGCTTTCTTT. Translated: CASSYSNPKHTEAFF. The gene calls are TRBV6-2 or TRBV6-3 and TRBJ1-1, with D unclear. V was clipped by 0 bases and J by 5 bases, with 13 bases between them. The germline gives CDR1 MNHEY, CDR2 SVGEGT. This CDR3 is built from 15 residues.

The V and J genes are TRBV30 and TRBJ2-1; the D gene is possibly TRBD2 (6 bases). The CDR3 consists of 15 residues. Germline CDR1 reads GTSNPN; CDR2 reads SVGIG (reference sequence). The germline V and J ends were trimmed by 3 bases and 0 bases, with 12 bases remaining between them. The CDR3 bases are TGTGCCTGGAGGGAAATGACTAGCTCCTACAATGAGCAGTTCTTC. This translates into CAWREMTSSYNEQFF.

The chain is built from TRBV6-6 and TRBJ1-5; 7 bases are shared with TRBD1. The CDR3 extends over 14 amino acids. Trimming cost V 6 bases and J 1 base; bases outside gene matches: 3. Germline V gives CDR1 MNHNY, CDR2 SVGAGI (reference sequence). The CDR3 bases are TGTGCCAGCAGACAGGGGATGAGCAATCAGCCCCAGCATTTT. Its translation is CASRQGMSNQPQHF.

The chain joins TRBV27 to TRBJ1-3, with TRBD1 matching over 7 bases. Germline V gives CDR1 MNHEY, CDR2 SMNVEV (reference sequence). The J segment lost 0 bases and the V segment lost 2 bases, leaving 1 base of the junction unmatched. This CDR3 has 15 amino acids. The CDR3 DNA reads as TGTGCCAGCAGTTTAGGGACAGACTCTGGAAACACCATATATTTT. It yields the protein CASSLGTDSGNTIYF.

The J gene is TRBJ1-1, the V gene TRBV29-1; D ambiguous. Germline CDR1 is SQVTM and CDR2 is ANQGSEA. V lost 8 bases and J 5 bases, leaving 18 bases between the germline ends. The CDR3 extends over 13 amino acids. CDR3 nucleotides: TGCAGCTCTGACGCGGGCTTAAAGACTGAAGCTTTCTTT. Protein sequence: CSSDAGLKTEAFF.